This T cell receptor (beta chain) was captured in a study of response to subunit inactivated influenza vaccine. V was shortened by 4 bases and J by 8 bases, with 20 bases between the two germline ends. CDR1 is KGHDR and CDR2 is SFDVKD in the germline V gene. The CDR3 extends over 16 amino acids. TCRdb recomputed calls from the RT-PCR reads with MiXCR, one row per CDR3 protein. Seen here are approximately 480,000 distinct CDR3 sequences, 11% observed once, and the top ten hold 10% to 15%. The rearrangement links TRBV24-1 to TRBJ2-1; D may be TRBD1 or TRBD2 (6 bases each). The source is a man aged 45 to 65 who received an inactivated influenza vaccine. Specimen: PBMCs from blood, collected roughly 48 days after vaccination. The CDR3 nucleotides read TGTGCCACCAGTGAGACGGGTTTAGAGGGGGGACATGAGCAGTTCTTC. This sequence encodes CATSETGLEGGHEQFF.